This passage covers 4 T cell receptor beta chains from one sample sequenced in a study of T cell repertoires in cytomegalovirus infection (dated by TCRdb to about 2019). The sequencing machine was an Illumina HiSeq 1500. The public reads were reanalyzed by TCRdb: fastp trimming at Q25, MiXCR alignment, in-frame beta chains only. Each entry is one CDR3 protein sequence, shown with its most common DNA and genes. The sample yields roughly 500,000 distinct CDR3 sequences; 42% were counted once. In total, the top ten clones hold around two fifths of the sample. Per the publication, the treatment or condition label means: in vitro stimulation with specific CMV peptide epitopes to enrich CMV-specific T cells. No antigen has been assigned to these receptors. Source: cultured PBMCs, taken from culture after CMV antigen stimulation. The receptor source for this set is a human donor in good health (CMV status not recorded). Some clones in this sample may be carry-over from other donors' samples.

This clonotype was observed a few times. The chain joins TRBV7-6 to TRBJ2-7; D might be TRBD1 (6 bases). The CDR3 totals 15 residues. Trimming stripped 3 bases from V and 4 bases from J, with 16 bases between. In germline, CDR1 is SGHVS, CDR2 FNYEAQ. In DNA, the CDR3 is TGTGCCAGCAGCTTCTTAGCCGGGACACCTTACGAGCAGTACTTC. Amino acid sequence: CASSFLAGTPYEQYF.

This clonotype has more than one count but fewer than ten. V and J are TRBV6-1 and TRBJ2-2; 10 nucleotides align to TRBD1. This CDR3 is 15 amino acids long. Germline trimming cut 6 bases from V and 7 bases from J; bases unmatched to any gene: 8. Germline CDR1 and CDR2: MNHNS and SASEGT. The CDR3 DNA reads TGTGCCAGCAGCCGACAGGGGGCGCTTGACGGGGAGCTGTTTTTT. It codes for CASSRQGALDGELFF.

This chain connects TRBV7-6 to TRBJ2-1; D gene unclear. This CDR3 is built from 16 residues. V was trimmed by 4 bases and J by 5 bases, leaving 18 bases between them. Germline V gene sequence: CDR1 SGHVS, CDR2 FNYEAQ. This CDR3 is CASSSLNWAQDNEQFF. The CDR3 coding sequence is TGTGCCAGCAGCTCACTGAATTGGGCCCAAGACAATGAGCAGTTCTTC.

The sample holds a few counts of this clonotype. The rearrangement links TRBV7-2 to TRBJ2-7; TRBD1 matches at 7 bases. The CDR3 length is 14 residues. The junction had 10 bases not matched to a gene; V was cut back by 8 bases and J by 3 bases. CDR1 is SGHTA, CDR2 FQGNSA, per germline. The CDR3 sequence is CASGTQGYSYEQYF. The CDR3, as DNA: TGTGCCAGCGGGACACAGGGGTACAGCTACGAGCAGTACTTC.